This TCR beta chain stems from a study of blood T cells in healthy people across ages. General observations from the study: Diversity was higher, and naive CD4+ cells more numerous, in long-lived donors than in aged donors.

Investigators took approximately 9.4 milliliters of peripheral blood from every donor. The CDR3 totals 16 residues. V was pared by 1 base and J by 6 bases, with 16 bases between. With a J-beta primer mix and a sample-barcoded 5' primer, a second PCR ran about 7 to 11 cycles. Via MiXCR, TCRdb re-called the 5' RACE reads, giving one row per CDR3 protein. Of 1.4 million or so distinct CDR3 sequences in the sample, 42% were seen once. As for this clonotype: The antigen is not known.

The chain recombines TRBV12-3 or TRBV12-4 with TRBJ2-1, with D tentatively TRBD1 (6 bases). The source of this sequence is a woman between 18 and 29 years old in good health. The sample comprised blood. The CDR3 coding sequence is TGTGCCAGCAGTTTAGTAGGCTCCTTAGGGGGCAATGAGCAGTTCTTC. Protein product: CASSLVGSLGGNEQFF.